Below are 13 T cell receptor beta chains sequenced from a single sample in a study of T cell repertoires in cytomegalovirus infection. TCRdb processed the reads anew with MiXCR; each CDR3 protein has one entry. The table includes nearly 450,000 distinct CDR3 sequences, 31% detected once. Sequencing used PBMCs. These receptors all come from a human donor in good health (CMV status not recorded). Some clones in this sample may be carry-over from other donors' samples.

This clonotype was seen more than once but under ten times. The V call is TRBV5-1, the J call TRBJ1-2; a weak D match, TRBD1 (6 bases). CDR3 length: 16 residues. V lost 4 bases to trimming and J lost 4 bases, with 20 bases between them. CDR1 and CDR2 from the germline V gene are SGHRS and YFSETQ. CDR3 bases: TGCGCCAGCAGCACCTCCCGGCAGGGGCTTGTCTATGGCTACACCTTC. Protein sequence: CASSTSRQGLVYGYTF.

This chain links TRBV6-6 with TRBJ2-5; 9 positions match TRBD1. Germline CDR1 MNHNY, CDR2 SVGAGI (reference sequence). The CDR3 sequence is 15 residues long. Losses at the gene ends were 6 bases for V and 5 bases for J; bases not matched to a gene: 10. The CDR3: CASSHQTGGGETQYF. The DNA of the CDR3 is TGTGCCAGCAGCCACCAGACAGGGGGTGGTGAGACCCAGTACTTC.

Notes on this clonotype: One base away lies a much larger clone, so this may be a sequencing read error. The chain joins TRBV2 to TRBJ2-7; TRBD1 aligns across 10 bases. The CDR3 spans 14 residues. CDR1 is SNHLY, CDR2 FYNNEI, per germline. J was trimmed by 1 base and V by 6 bases; bases with no gene match: 3. For the CDR3, the DNA is TGTGCCAGCAGGCCGGGACAGGGGTCCTACGAGCAGTACTTC. Amino acids: CASRPGQGSYEQYF.

The rearrangement joins TRBV20-1 to TRBJ2-7; D may be TRBD1 (6 bases). Germline lookup yields CDR1 DFQATT and CDR2 SNEGSKA (reference sequence). The CDR3 extends over 15 amino acids. V gave up 1 base and J gave up 1 base, with 14 bases separating them. CDR3 sequence: CSARGSRDISYEQYF. As DNA, the CDR3 is TGCAGTGCTAGAGGTTCCCGGGACATATCCTACGAGCAGTACTTC.

The table lists this clonotype with many counts. V gene TRBV7-2 combines with J gene TRBJ1-4; 9 bases are a match to TRBD1. V lost 4 bases to trimming and J lost 8 bases; unmatched junction nucleotides: 5. The germline V gene encodes CDR1 SGHTA and CDR2 FQGNSA. CDR3 length: 14 residues. The CDR3 DNA reads TGTGCCAGCAGCTCACAGGGGGCTGGAGAAAAACTGTTTTTT. Protein sequence: CASSSQGAGEKLFF.

This clonotype was recorded many times. This rearrangement joins TRBV7-2 to TRBJ2-4; D may be TRBD2 (6 bases). V lost 3 bases and J 10 bases, leaving 22 bases between the germline ends. This CDR3 region has 16 residues. Germline assignment: CDR1 SGHTA and CDR2 FQGNSA. The CDR3 DNA reads TGTGCCAGCAGCTTGGCCGGGACTTCCGGGATTAGGATTCAGTACTTC. This encodes CASSLAGTSGIRIQYF.

This clonotype was counted many times. The gene calls are TRBV7-8 and TRBJ2-1, with 11 bases aligning to TRBD2. Germline assignment: CDR1 SGHVS and CDR2 FQNEAQ. Trimming took 2 bases from V and 5 from J; bases not matched to a gene: 8. CDR3 size: 17 residues. The CDR3 is CASSLRLAGGANNEQFF. The CDR3 DNA reads as TGTGCCAGCAGCTTAAGATTAGCGGGGGGGGCGAACAATGAGCAGTTCTTC.

Regarding this clonotype: A read error may account for a junction end that differs from germline. The chain combines TRBV7-2 with TRBJ1-1; no firm D call. CDR1 is SGHTA, CDR2 FQGNSA, per germline. CDR3 length equals 15 residues. The CDR3 reads CASSSTTKLNTESFF. The DNA of the CDR3 is TGTGCCAGCAGCAGCACGACAAAATTGAACACTGAATCTTTCTTT.

Concerning this clonotype itself: This could be a read error, since a much larger clone is one nucleotide away. This sequence joins TRBV7-6 and TRBJ2-3; 16 bases are a match to TRBD2. CDR1 is SGHVS, CDR2 FNYEAQ, per germline. CDR3 length: 18 residues. J gave up 1 base and V 5 bases, and 6 bases lay outside the gene matches. CDR3 sequence reads: CASSVGTSGGAGTDTQYF. DNA for the CDR3: TGTGCCAGCAGCGTAGGGACTAGCGGGGGGGCCGGCACAGATACGCAGTATTTT.

The CDR3 region has the DNA TGTGCCAGCAGGGGGGGACTGAATAGCAATCAGCCCCAGCATTTT. Translation: CASRGGLNSNQPQHF. V is TRBV6-5 and J is TRBJ1-5, with D perhaps matching TRBD1 (5 bases). V was shortened by 6 bases and J by 0 bases, with 12 bases between the two germline ends. Germline loops: CDR1 MNHEY, CDR2 SVGAGI. This CDR3 region has 15 residues.

This clonotype was recorded a few times. The chain recombines TRBV20-1 with TRBJ2-7, with D unresolved. The V end lost 4 bases, the J end lost 2 bases, and 12 bases lay between the germline ends. Germline-derived CDR1 and CDR2 are DFQATT and SNEGSKA (reference sequence). The CDR3 runs 13 residues. The CDR3 region is CSAMRQPTYEQYF. The CDR3, as DNA: TGCAGTGCTATGAGGCAGCCCACCTACGAGCAGTACTTC.

About this clonotype: Possible read error: a much larger clone is one base away. The chain is built from TRBV7-3 and TRBJ1-4; D perhaps matches TRBD1 (5 bases). From germline, CDR1 is SGHTA and CDR2 FQGTGA. CDR3 size: 17 residues. Trimming removed 3 bases at V and 4 bases at J, with 18 bases between. CDR3 protein: CASSFIPGDRYNEKLFF. CDR3 DNA sequence: TGTGCCAGCAGCTTCATCCCCGGGGACCGATATAATGAAAAACTGTTTTTT.

The chain is built from TRBV7-2 and TRBJ2-1; 10 bases fit TRBD2. Looked up from germline, CDR1 is SGHTA and CDR2 is FQGNSA. With V trimmed by 5 bases and J by 4 bases, 5 bases remained unmatched. This CDR3 contains 15 residues. As DNA, the CDR3 is TGTGCCAGCAGCGTTAGCGGGGGGAGGTACAATGAGCAGTTCTTC. It encodes CASSVSGGRYNEQFF.